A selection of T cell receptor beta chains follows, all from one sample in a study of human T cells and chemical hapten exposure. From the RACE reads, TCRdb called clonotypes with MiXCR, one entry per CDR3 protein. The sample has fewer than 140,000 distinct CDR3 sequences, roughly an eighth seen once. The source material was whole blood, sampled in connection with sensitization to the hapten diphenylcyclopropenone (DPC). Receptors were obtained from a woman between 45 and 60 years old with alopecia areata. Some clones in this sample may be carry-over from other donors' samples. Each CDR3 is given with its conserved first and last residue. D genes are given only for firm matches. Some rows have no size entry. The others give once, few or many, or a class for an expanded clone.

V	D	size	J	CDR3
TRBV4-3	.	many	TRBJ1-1	CASSQAAPTEAFF
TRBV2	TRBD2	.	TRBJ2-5	CASRVRLANQETQYF
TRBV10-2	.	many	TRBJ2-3	CASNARTTSTDTQYF
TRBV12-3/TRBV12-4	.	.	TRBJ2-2	CASSLERPGELFF
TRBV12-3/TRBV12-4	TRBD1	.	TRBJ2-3	CASSLTGIAWNTQYF
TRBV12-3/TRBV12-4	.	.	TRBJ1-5	CASSFGGFQPQHF
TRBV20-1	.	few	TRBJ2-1	CSASGSYNEQFF
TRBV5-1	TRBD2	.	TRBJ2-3	CASSHRLAGADTQYF
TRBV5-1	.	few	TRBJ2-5	CASSLSQGQETQYF
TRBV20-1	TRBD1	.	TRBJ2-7	CSAFWTGGSYEQYF
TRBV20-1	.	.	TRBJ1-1	CSAGGIGWGKNTEAFF
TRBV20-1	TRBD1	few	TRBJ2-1	CSARDTRTGTYNEQFF
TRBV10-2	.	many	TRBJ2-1	CASSPVNEQFF
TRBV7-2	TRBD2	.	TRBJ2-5	CASSLEPSGGYRETQYF
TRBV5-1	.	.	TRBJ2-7	CASSLGQNSYEQYF
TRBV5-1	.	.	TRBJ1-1	CASSGIGAANAEAFF
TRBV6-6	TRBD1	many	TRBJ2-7	CASGWTGSSYEQYF
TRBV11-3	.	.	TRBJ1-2	CASSFDGTVDGYTF
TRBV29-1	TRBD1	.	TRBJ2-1	CSVARDREYNEQFF
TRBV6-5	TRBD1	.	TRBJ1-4	CASSYSSFPGQGNEKLFF
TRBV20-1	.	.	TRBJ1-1	CSARDTNTEAFF
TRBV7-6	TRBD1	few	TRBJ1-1	CASSLQGAVYTEAFF
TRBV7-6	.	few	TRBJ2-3	CASSDSLSDTQYF
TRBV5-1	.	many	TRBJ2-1	CASSLGERSSYNEQFF
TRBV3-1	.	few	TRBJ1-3	CASSPSVAYTIYF
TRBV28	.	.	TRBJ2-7	CASSFSDQVPPYEQYF
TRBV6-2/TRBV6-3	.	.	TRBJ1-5	CASSKDSLPPRGHF
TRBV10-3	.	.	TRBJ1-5	CAIRSDSYSNQPQHF
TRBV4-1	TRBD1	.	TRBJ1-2	CASSQDNSGGYGYTF
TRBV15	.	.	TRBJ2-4	CATSSTRAVLNIQYF
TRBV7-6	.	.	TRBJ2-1	CASSLAGDNEQFF
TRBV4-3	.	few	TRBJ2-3	CASSQVGIRGSDTQYF
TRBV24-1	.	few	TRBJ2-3	CATMGDFTDTQYF